These 10 T cell receptor beta chains came from one sample sequenced in a study of T cells of healthy individuals. Using its own MiXCR run on the 5' RACE reads, TCRdb lists one record per CDR3 protein. The sample records tens of thousands of distinct CDR3 sequences, around 15% being singletons. The receptors derive from a human donor in good health.

This clonotype was picked up many times. This chain links TRBV20-1 with TRBJ2-2; 8 bases match TRBD2. In germline, CDR1 is DFQATT, CDR2 SNEGSKA (reference sequence). The CDR3 covers 15 residues. The trim removed 3 bases at V and 0 bases at J, leaving 3 bases unmatched. The CDR3, as DNA: TGCAGTGCTAGGAAAGCGGGGGCGAACACCGGGGAGCTGTTTTTT. Residues: CSARKAGANTGELFF.

The chain links TRBV6-1 to TRBJ2-3; 9 bases align to TRBD1. The CDR3 is 14 residues long. CDR1 and CDR2 (germline): MNHNS, SASEGT. V trimming: 6 bases; J trimming: 4 bases; junction bases outside the gene matches: 5. CDR3 in DNA: TGTGCCAGCAGGGGACAGGGAGTATCAGATACGCAGTATTTT. It codes for CASRGQGVSDTQYF.

This clonotype was observed a few times. This sequence joins TRBV5-4 and TRBJ1-2; D is possibly TRBD1 (5 bases). The CDR3 is 13 amino acids. Germline CDR1 and CDR2: SGHNT and YYREEE (reference sequence). The V and J ends lost 9 bases and 1 base respectively, with 13 bases between them. Written as DNA, the CDR3 is TGTGCCACCCAACGGAGGGGTAACTATGGCTACACCTTC. It is translated as CATQRRGNYGYTF. The variable domain in full, completed from reference TRBV5-4 and TRBJ1-2, reads ETGVTQSPTHLIKTRGQQVTLRCSSQSGHNTVSWYQQALGQGPQFIFQYYREEENGRGNFPPRFSGLQFPNYSSELNVNALELDDSALYLCATQRRGNYGYTFGSGTRLTVV.

The chain has TRBV29-1 and TRBJ2-2; D remains unclear. The CDR3 contains 13 residues. Trimming shortened V by 1 base and J by 8 bases, and 11 bases separated the two germline ends. The germline V gene encodes CDR1 SQVTM and CDR2 ANQGSEA. The CDR3 bases are TGCAGCGTTGAAGTCCCTCGAGGTGGGGAGCTGTTTTTT. Protein sequence: CSVEVPRGGELFF.

In this sample, this clonotype turned up a few times. The V call is TRBV7-2, the J call TRBJ2-5, with D perhaps matching TRBD2 (6 bases). The CDR3 loop spans 14 amino acids. Trimming took off 2 bases at V and 4 bases at J, with 11 bases between the two ends. Germline CDR1 and CDR2: SGHTA and FQGNSA. DNA for the CDR3: TGTGCCAGCAGCTTATTGGGGGGAGGAGAGACCCAGTACTTC. This gives the protein CASSLLGGGETQYF. The full variable domain, in which reference TRBV7-2 and TRBJ2-5 provide the parts outside the CDR3, is GAGVSQSPSNKVTEKGKDVELRCDPISGHTALYWYRQSLGQGLEFLIYFQGNSAPDKSGLPSDRFSAERTGGSVSTLTIQRTQQEDSAVYLCASSLLGGGETQYFGPGTRLLVL.

There are a few counts of this clonotype. V and J are TRBV28 and TRBJ2-6, with a possible D match to TRBD1 (6 bases). With 7 bases removed from V and 0 bases from J, the gap between germline ends came to 19 bases. The CDR3 runs to 18 residues. Germline V gene data show CDR1 as MDHEN and CDR2 as SYDVKM. CDR3 nucleotides: TGTGCCAGCACCATTCGGACAGACGTCGACTCTGGGGCCAACGTCCTGACTTTC. The encoded protein is CASTIRTDVDSGANVLTF.

This clonotype is medium-sized (0.01 to 0.1%) in the sample. The genes are TRBV7-2 and TRBJ2-1; weak D call: TRBD2 (7 bases). The CDR3 consists of 13 residues. With 5 bases removed from V and 8 bases from J, the gap between germline ends came to 13 bases. Germline V gene data show CDR1 as SGHTA and CDR2 as FQGNSA. CDR3 loop: CASSRPGGHEQFF. The CDR3 coding sequence is TGTGCCAGCAGCCGTCCGGGGGGCCATGAGCAGTTCTTC.

This clonotype was counted between two and nine times. The V call is TRBV5-1, the J call TRBJ1-6; D possibly corresponds to TRBD1 (6 bases). V was cut by 0 bases and J by 11 bases, with 9 bases left in between. The CDR3 consists of 13 residues. The V gene's germline CDR1 is SGHRS and CDR2 YFSETQ. In nucleotides, the CDR3 is TGCGCCAGCAGCTTGGACAGGGTAGCACCCCTCCACTTT. Its translation: CASSLDRVAPLHF.

This clonotype was recorded at least ten times. The CDR3 protein is CASSLNRNTEAFF. The CDR3 region has the DNA TGTGCCAGCAGCTTAAACAGGAACACTGAAGCTTTCTTT. The chain joins TRBV7-2 to TRBJ1-1, with D unclear. Germline loops: CDR1 SGHTA, CDR2 FQGNSA. V was cut by 2 bases and J by 1 base, with 5 bases left in between. The CDR3 has 13 amino acids.

The chain employs TRBV4-3 and TRBJ1-3; no reliable D call. The CDR3 sequence is 15 residues long. From germline, CDR1 is LGHNA and CDR2 YSLEER. With 0 bases removed from V and 2 bases from J, the gap between germline ends came to 8 bases. The CDR3 nucleotides are TGCGCCAGCAGCCAAGAGCTGACAACTGGAAACACCATATATTTT. It is translated as CASSQELTTGNTIYF.